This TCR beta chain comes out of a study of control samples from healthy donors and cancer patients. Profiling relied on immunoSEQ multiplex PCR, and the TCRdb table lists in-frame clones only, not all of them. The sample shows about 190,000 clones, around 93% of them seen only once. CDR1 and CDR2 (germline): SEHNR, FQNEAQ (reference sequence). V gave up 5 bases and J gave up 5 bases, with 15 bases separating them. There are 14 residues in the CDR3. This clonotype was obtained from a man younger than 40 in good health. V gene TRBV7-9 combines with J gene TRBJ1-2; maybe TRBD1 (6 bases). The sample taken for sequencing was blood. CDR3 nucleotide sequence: TGTGCCAGCAGCCCGGCAGGGGTAGGATATGGCTACACCTTC. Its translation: CASSPAGVGYGYTF.